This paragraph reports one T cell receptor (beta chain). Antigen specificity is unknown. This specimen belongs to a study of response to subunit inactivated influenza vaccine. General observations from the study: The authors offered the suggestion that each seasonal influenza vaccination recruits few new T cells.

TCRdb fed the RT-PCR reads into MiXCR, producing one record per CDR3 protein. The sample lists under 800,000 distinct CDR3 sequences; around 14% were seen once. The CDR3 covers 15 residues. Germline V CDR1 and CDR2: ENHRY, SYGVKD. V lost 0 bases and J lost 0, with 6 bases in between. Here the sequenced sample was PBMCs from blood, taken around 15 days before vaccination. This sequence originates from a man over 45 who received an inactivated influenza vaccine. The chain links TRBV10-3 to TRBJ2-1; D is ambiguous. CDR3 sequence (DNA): TGTGCCATCAGTGAGTCTGGCGGCTCCTACAATGAGCAGTTCTTC. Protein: CAISESGGSYNEQFF.